Listed here is a single T cell receptor (beta chain). Its recognized antigen is unknown. Base qualities are missing; no much larger clone stands one base away. The collaborating institutions used their own protocols to collect whole blood in K2EDTA tubes. For TCRbeta analysis, collaborators shipped samples in one of three forms: frozen whole blood, isolated PBMCs, or DNA extracted from either of those sample types. TCRbeta CDR3 regions were amplified from genomic DNA using the immunoSEQ Assay, a bias-controlled multiplex PCR. The study's own analysis went as follows. Within the assay, amplification of reference gene primers was used to estimate how many nucleated cells each sample contained. To quantify the absolute abundance of each unique TCRbeta CDR3 rearrangement, sequence reads were collapsed and filtered. Productive Simpson clonality was computed per sample as the square root of Simpson's diversity index over productive rearrangements. Sourced from immuneACCESS, this table was stored by TCRdb with only in-frame sequences that have V and J called. A share of the clones is absent; for the studies checked, an unresolved V gene accounts for under half, and the remainder has no known explanation. V and J calls and clone size follow that table, whereas D and trimming were derived from the DNA. This sample comprises approximately 100,000 clones, less than 85% of them detected only once. 3.5% to 5% of the sample lies in the top ten.

This entry comes from a study of blood T cell repertoires in COVID-19 (dated by TCRdb to 2018 to 2021). For the wider study: The collaborator samples originated in the United States, Italy and Spain and spanned the acute and convalescent phases of COVID-19. The material from the prospective study consisted of cDNA or gDNA derived from T cells, B-cell-depleted T cells, or PBMCs. Deeply sampled blood TCRbeta repertoires from subjects exposed to, actively infected with, or recovered from COVID-19 were included in the dataset. The repertoires were released in a freely available public database meant as a resource for research on the immune response to SARS-CoV-2. The samples were drawn from the first 160 participants of the ongoing ImmuneRACE study and from over a thousand subjects provided by 6 global collaborators. A de-identified subject ID, COVID-19 status, age in years and sex were almost always included in the sample metadata. Where HLA class I and class II types were available, the types were taken from metadata supplied by the sample provider, not from assay-based typing. General study outcomes and caveats: How much clinical and demographic metadata was included differed by source and by participant, and the metadata was provided uncurated.

The CDR3 has 11 amino acids, counting the end cysteine and phenylalanine. Only the CDR3 region is kept as DNA, spanning 33 bases read in frame from base 1. A distance of 9 bases separates the germline ends of V and J, which lose 5 bases and 8 bases respectively. The germline V gene (reference sequence) gives CDR1 as SEHNR and CDR2 as FQNEAQ. The clonotype comes from a human donor in a cohort sampled during active or convalescent COVID-19. Sequencing was done on a sample of peripheral blood. The chain links TRBV7-9 with TRBJ1-1; the D gene cannot be named for sure. The CDR3 loop reads CASSRTGEAFF. The sequence in DNA is TGTGCCAGCAGCCGAACGGGGGAAGCTTTCTTT.